This T cell receptor (beta chain) was sequenced during a study of human T cells and chemical hapten exposure. About the study: The study enrolled mostly female patients with alopecia areata, totalis or universalis.

A single record per CDR3 protein comes from TCRdb applying MiXCR to the RACE reads. The table includes about 110,000 distinct CDR3 sequences, 9.5% to 15% detected once. V shed 0 bases and J shed 4 bases, with 7 bases lying between them. Per germline, CDR1 SGHRS and CDR2 YFSETQ. The CDR3 runs 13 residues. This clonotype was picked up a small number of times. Time point given: pre-sensitization, week 0. Documented treatment: therapeutic diphenylcyclopropenone sensitization with weekly scalp DPC. The origin of this receptor is a woman between 45 and 60 years old with alopecia areata. Some clones in this sample may be carry-over from other donors' samples. The chain couples TRBV5-1 to TRBJ1-2; D ambiguous. The input for sequencing was whole blood, taken in connection with sensitization to the hapten diphenylcyclopropenone (DPC). CDR3 protein: CASSLGELYGYTF. CDR3 DNA sequence: TGCGCCAGCAGCTTGGGAGAACTCTATGGCTACACCTTC.